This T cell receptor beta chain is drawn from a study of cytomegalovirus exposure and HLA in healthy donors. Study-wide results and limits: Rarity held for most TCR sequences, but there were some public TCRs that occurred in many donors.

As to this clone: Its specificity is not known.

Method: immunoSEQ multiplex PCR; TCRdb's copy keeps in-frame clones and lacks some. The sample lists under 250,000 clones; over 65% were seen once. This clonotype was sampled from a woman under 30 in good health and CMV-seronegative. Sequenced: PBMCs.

CDR3 residues: CRGQGAQGYTF. The DNA of the CDR3 is TGCAGAGGACAGGGGGCGCAAGGCTACACCTTC. The V gene is TRBV20-1, the J gene TRBJ1-2; 11 bases align to TRBD1. The CDR3 covers 11 residues. Germline V gene sequence: CDR1 DFQATT, CDR2 SNEGSKA (reference sequence).